These 21 T cell receptor beta chains share one sample of origin, sequenced in a study of T cells after yellow fever vaccination. One entry per CDR3 protein results from TCRdb running MiXCR on the 5' RACE reads. The sample has some 500,000 distinct CDR3 sequences, 13% seen once. The material was PBMCs, obtained on the day of the yellow fever booster vaccination. The receptors originated from a man between 25 and 39 years old who received the YFV17D yellow fever vaccine.

This clonotype turned up a few times. The V call is TRBV19, the J call TRBJ1-2; D is perhaps TRBD1 (5 bases). Germline V gene lookup returns CDR1 LNHDA and CDR2 SQIVND (reference sequence). Trimming pared 5 bases from V and 4 bases from J, leaving 11 bases between. CDR3 length: 13 residues. The CDR3: CASSPTESYGYTF. CDR3 DNA sequence: TGTGCCAGTAGTCCGACAGAGAGCTATGGCTACACCTTC.

The chain is built from TRBV7-9 and TRBJ1-5; D is unclear. The V end lost 5 bases, the J end lost 6 bases, and 17 bases lay between the germline ends. The CDR3 is 15 residues long. The germline CDR1 and CDR2 sequences are SEHNR and FQNEAQ (reference sequence). CDR3 nucleotides: TGTGCCAGCAGCCGTAGCGCCGGGGAAGGTCAGCCCCAGCATTTT. It is translated as CASSRSAGEGQPQHF.

The chain combines TRBV7-9 with TRBJ1-1; D is uncertain. This CDR3 has 14 amino acids. CDR1 is SEHNR and CDR2 is FQNEAQ in the germline V gene (reference sequence). Trimming took 2 bases from V and 4 from J, leaving 11 bases between them. The CDR3 nucleotides are TGTGCCAGCAGCTTAAACTGGGTGGGCACTGAAGCTTTCTTT. This codes for CASSLNWVGTEAFF.

This clonotype was seen a few times. This rearrangement joins TRBV4-3 to TRBJ2-7; D remains ambiguous. Germline V gene data show CDR1 as LGHNA and CDR2 as YSLEER. V was pared by 1 base and J by 5 bases, with 12 bases between. This CDR3 has 14 residues. This CDR3 reads CASSQVGLTHEQYF. The CDR3 DNA is TGCGCCAGCAGCCAAGTAGGGCTCACCCACGAGCAGTACTTC.

The chain links TRBV5-4 to TRBJ1-1; perhaps TRBD1 as D (5 bases). V was cut by 0 bases and J by 0 bases, with 18 bases left in between. CDR3 length: 18 amino acids. Looked up from germline, CDR1 is SGHNT and CDR2 is YYREEE (reference sequence). This CDR3 is CASSLAVWRDAMNTEAFF. CDR3 DNA sequence: TGTGCCAGCAGCTTGGCCGTATGGAGGGACGCCATGAACACTGAAGCTTTCTTT.

CDR3 residues: CASSQFTGGDYNEQFF. CDR3 nucleotide sequence: TGCGCCAGCAGCCAATTTACCGGAGGGGACTACAATGAGCAGTTCTTC. The chain couples TRBV4-3 to TRBJ2-1; perhaps TRBD2 as D (6 bases). Trimming left V 2 bases short and J 3 bases short, with 14 bases between. This CDR3 region has 16 residues. Per the germline V gene, CDR1 is LGHNA and CDR2 is YSLEER.

This clonotype was found a few times. CDR3 DNA sequence: TGCGCCAGCAGCTTACAATGGGGCTACGAGCAGTACTTC. Translating it yields CASSLQWGYEQYF. This chain connects TRBV5-1 to TRBJ2-7, with D uncertain. The CDR3 is made up of 13 amino acids. Between the trimmed V and J ends, which lost 2 bases and 3 bases, there was a span of 9 bases. In germline, CDR1 is SGHRS, CDR2 YFSETQ.

The rearrangement links TRBV20-1 to TRBJ2-7; D unresolved. CDR1 and CDR2 (germline): DFQATT, SNEGSKA (reference sequence). The CDR3 sequence is 14 residues long. V shed 6 bases and J shed 3 bases, with 18 bases lying between them. CDR3 amino acids: CSAAVPGLSYEQYF. Here the CDR3 DNA reads TGCAGTGCCGCGGTCCCGGGCCTAAGCTACGAGCAGTACTTC.

The chain combines TRBV28 with TRBJ2-4; 8 positions agree with TRBD1. The ends lost 8 bases at V and 3 bases at J; junction bases unmatched: 15. The CDR3 has 17 amino acids. The germline CDR1 and CDR2 sequences are MDHEN and SYDVKM. CDR3 nucleotides: TGTGCCAGCCAGCCGCGACAGGGGTGGAGAGACAAAAACATTCAGTACTTC. This sequence encodes CASQPRQGWRDKNIQYF.

This clonotype was found many times. The chain is built from TRBV12-3 or TRBV12-4 and TRBJ1-2; D possibly corresponds to TRBD1 (5 bases). Trimming took off 3 bases at V and 4 bases at J, with 12 bases between the two ends. This CDR3 is 14 amino acids long. CDR3 protein: CASSLKGLVYGYTF. The CDR3 bases are TGTGCCAGCAGTTTGAAGGGACTGGTCTATGGCTACACCTTC.

This clonotype appeared a few times. The chain joins TRBV7-9 to TRBJ1-2; D is perhaps TRBD1 (5 bases). The V gene's germline CDR1 is SEHNR and CDR2 FQNEAQ (reference sequence). V was clipped by 6 bases and J by 6 bases, with 11 bases between them. This CDR3 region has 12 residues. Here the CDR3 DNA reads TGTGCCAGCAGACGCGGGACCGATGGCTACACCTTC. Encoded protein: CASRRGTDGYTF.

The chain carries TRBV29-1 and TRBJ2-3, with a weak D call TRBD2 (5 bases). V lost 4 bases, J lost 5 bases, and 16 bases lay in between. Germline V gene lookup returns CDR1 SQVTM and CDR2 ANQGSEA. The CDR3 is 14 residues long. CDR3 coding DNA: TGCAGCGTTGCCCCTCACCAGCGGCGAGATACGCAGTATTTT. Translation gives CSVAPHQRRDTQYF.

The rearrangement joins TRBV12-3 or TRBV12-4 to TRBJ2-5; 8 bases match TRBD1. The CDR3 sequence is 13 residues long. V lost 7 bases and J lost 3; bases outside the gene matches: 4. The CDR3 sequence: CASTRDRKETQYF. In DNA, the CDR3 is TGTGCCAGCACCCGGGACAGGAAAGAGACCCAGTACTTC.

This clonotype was detected a few times. The V call is TRBV5-6, the J call TRBJ2-1, with TRBD2 matching 10 bases. CDR1 and CDR2 (germline): SGHDT, YYEEEE. CDR3 length equals 15 residues. Trimming removed 1 base from V and 7 bases from J; junction bases left unmatched: 5. The CDR3 DNA follows: TGTGCCAGCAGCTTGCTAGCGGGGGACACAAATGAGCAGTTCTTC. Protein: CASSLLAGDTNEQFF.

The rearrangement links TRBV20-1 to TRBJ1-1, with TRBD1 as a possible D gene (6 bases). CDR3 length: 14 amino acids. V was trimmed by 0 bases and J by 4 bases, leaving 12 bases between them. Germline CDR1 reads DFQATT; CDR2 reads SNEGSKA (reference sequence). The CDR3 DNA is TGCAGTGCTAGAGATGGCAGGGGAAGCACTGAAGCTTTCTTT. As protein: CSARDGRGSTEAFF.

V and J are TRBV20-1 and TRBJ2-6; D not resolved. Trimming shortened V by 6 bases and J by 1 base, and 4 bases separated the two germline ends. Germline-derived CDR1 and CDR2 are DFQATT and SNEGSKA (reference sequence). This CDR3 has 12 amino acids. Here the CDR3 reads CSAGSGANVLTF. The CDR3, as DNA: TGCAGTGCGGGTTCTGGGGCCAACGTCCTGACTTTC.

J is TRBJ2-7 and V is TRBV7-2; 7 bases line up with TRBD2. The V and J ends lost 4 bases and 3 bases, in that order; junction bases with no gene match: 9. The CDR3 totals 15 residues. Germline-derived CDR1 and CDR2 are SGHTA and FQGNSA. The CDR3 reads CASSSRASGNYEQYF. The DNA of the CDR3 is TGTGCCAGCAGCTCTCGCGCTAGCGGAAACTACGAGCAGTACTTC. Supplemented by reference TRBV7-2 and TRBJ2-7, the full variable domain reads GAGVSQSPSNKVTEKGKDVELRCDPISGHTALYWYRQSLGQGLEFLIYFQGNSAPDKSGLPSDRFSAERTGGSVSTLTIQRTQQEDSAVYLCASSSRASGNYEQYFGPGTRLTVT.

The sample holds a few counts of this clonotype. The rearrangement links TRBV27 to TRBJ2-5, with D possibly matching TRBD1 (6 bases). Germline CDR1 and CDR2: MNHEY and SMNVEV (reference sequence). CDR3 length equals 13 residues. Deletions cut 8 bases from V and 4 bases from J, with 14 bases between. The CDR3 DNA reads TGTGCCAGCCGCCTCCTGGGGGCAGAGACCCAGTACTTC. Amino acids: CASRLLGAETQYF.

This clonotype has a handful of counts. This chain uses TRBV10-2 with TRBJ1-3, with a tentative D call TRBD1 (6 bases). V dropped 6 bases and J dropped 7 bases, with 10 bases sitting between them. Germline assignment: CDR1 WSHSY and CDR2 SAAADI. The CDR3 covers 12 residues. CDR3 in amino acids: CASSDQGNTIYF. The CDR3, as DNA: TGCGCCAGCAGCGACCAGGGGAACACCATATATTTT.

This clonotype has a count of ten or more. The chain employs TRBV12-3 or TRBV12-4 and TRBJ1-6; D is ambiguous. Trimming cost V 7 bases and J 7 bases, with 14 bases left between them. The CDR3 runs 14 residues. The CDR3 region is CASTGGLANSPLHF. CDR3 nucleotide sequence: TGTGCCAGCACTGGCGGCCTAGCCAATTCACCCCTCCACTTT.

The chain has TRBV20-1 and TRBJ2-7; maybe TRBD1 (5 bases). CDR1 DFQATT and CDR2 SNEGSKA come from the germline V gene (reference sequence). The V gene lost 5 bases and the J gene lost 4 bases, with 21 bases spanning the gap. The CDR3 extends over 15 amino acids. CDR3 in amino acids: CSAETTVRTSYEQYF. CDR3 coding DNA: TGCAGTGCTGAGACGACAGTCCGTACCTCTTACGAGCAGTACTTC.